This T cell receptor (beta chain) was captured by sequencing in a study of T cells expressing NK-cell markers. Study results and caveats: In more than five donors, dominant CD3+CD56+NKG2C+ clonotypes ranked among the top 10 CD8+ clonotypes. Leadership of the CD3+CD56-NKG2C+ fraction also belonged to these clonotypes in several donors.

The TCR beta cDNA came from 5'RACE template switching with UMIs. TCRdb reprocessed the 5' RACE reads and keeps a single row for each CDR3 protein, giving no DNA. In total, the table holds roughly 390,000 distinct CDR3 sequences. For this clonotype: The antigen remains undetermined.

Input material: blood T cells: a sorted CD56 or NKG2C T cell subset, CD4+ or CD8+ T cells, or bulk PBMC T cells (not recorded which). The clonotype originates from a man aged 18-70 years in good health.

The CDR3 loop reads CACWAPGAYEQYF. This chain links TRBV28 with TRBJ2-7. Looked up from germline, CDR1 is MDHEN and CDR2 is SYDVKM. The CDR3 runs 13 residues.